This T cell receptor (beta chain) was profiled in a study of STAT5B mutations in CD4+ large granular lymphocyte leukemia. The study, taken as a whole, reports: Without putative leukemic clones, patient CD4-sorted repertoires remained more clonal than healthy CD4+ repertoires. No patients shared main leukemic clonotypes, though 25% to 30% appeared at low frequency elsewhere. Compared with healthy controls (2/35), patient top clones favored TRBV06 (8/27).

Clones were read by immunoSEQ multiplex PCR, and TCRdb kept only the in-frame ones, dropping some. The table has nearly 35,000 clones, 87% seen once. Trimming pared 5 bases from V and 2 bases from J, leaving 0 bases between. The CDR3 runs 10 residues. Germline values: CDR1 MNHEY, CDR2 SMNVEV (reference sequence). In the case of this clone: The antigen is undetermined.

The sample comprised CD4+ T cells from blood buffy coats. This TCR was recovered from a human donor in good health. The chain links TRBV27 to TRBJ2-5; D remains unclear. CDR3 coding DNA: TGTGCCAGCAGTCAAGAGACCCAGTACTTC. Protein sequence: CASSQETQYF.